This section outlines one T cell receptor (beta chain) sequence together with its context. This clonotype has a count of ten or more. Its antigen is not yet known. No qualities accompany the bases; no much larger clone lies one base away. The data are from a study of T cells in Graves' hyperthyroidism and ophthalmopathy (dated by TCRdb to 2018 to 2020). About the investigation overall: Peripheral blood was sampled at the time of initial diagnosis, prior to any treatment. After blood sampling, hyperthyroidism patients were treated with methimazole at a starting dose of 30 mg daily, and ophthalmopathy patients were treated with high-dose intravenous methylprednisolone. TCR Vbeta CDR3 sequencing of roughly 140 peripheral blood samples (more than 40 ophthalmopathy, about 80 hyperthyroidism and around 17 progressor patients) is reported in the paper. An independent validation cohort of about 20 hyperthyroidism patients and approximately 16 patients who later progressed to ophthalmopathy tested prospective prediction of ophthalmopathy. A discovery cohort of approximately 100 patients, about 43 with Graves' ophthalmopathy and over 55 with stable Graves' hyperthyroidism, was used to find distinguishing TCR V-J signatures. In over five Graves' hyperthyroidism patients, the study also compared T-cell repertoires from thyroid tissue with T-cell repertoires from blood. The approximately 90 discovery patients were divided at random into training and test sets in a 7:3 ratio. The research as a whole found: Ophthalmopathy was separated from stable hyperthyroidism by a 13 V-J signature model, with approximately 85% sensitivity and approximately 81% specificity obtained in cross-validation and 80%/75% obtained in testing. Blood samples also contained most of the expanded thyroid clonotypes (frequency above 0.001), which suggests that blood repertoires may reflect thyroid immune responses. Sample size was not statistically predetermined, and investigators were not blinded to group allocation. In validation, progression to ophthalmopathy was predicted by the model with 70% to 71% sensitivity and approximately 78% specificity, a median of about 6.4 months before onset.

CDR1 DFQATT and CDR2 SNEGSKA were looked up in the germline V gene (reference sequence). From the cysteine up to the phenylalanine, the CDR3 has a length of 14 residues. Only the CDR3 DNA is retained, 42 bases long and in frame from the first base. V loses 5 bases, J loses 7 bases, and the germline ends lie 18 bases apart. The TCR beta CDR3 regions were amplified from RNA transcripts. For the first round of RT-PCR on the TCR CDR3, the HTBI primer set was used together with the Qiagen OneStep RT-PCR kit. The libraries were constructed in a second round of multiplex PCR and then size-selected and purified. Paired-end sequencing of the libraries was performed with 100 bp reads on an Illumina HiSeq2000. The published analysis was carried out like this. SOAPnuke was used to process the raw data, with reads discarded if the reads contained adapters or uncalled bases, had a mean Phred below 15, or lacked an exact constant-primer or identifier match. High-quality paired reads were merged with COPE v1.2.5, and unique nucleotide sequences were defined as clonotypes. MiTCR v1.1 was used to align clonotypes to the IMGT TRBV, TRBD and TRBJ reference segments. The analysis was restricted to V-J combinations with a frequency above 0.0001, which together covered 99% to 99.2% of the repertoires. The TCS score was defined as the ratio of F50 (clonal expansion) to E x V (chaos), calculated using BLOSUM62-based TCRdist between CDR3 peptides within each V-J. Welch's t-statistics and random forest reduced around 520 V-J features to around 14, which were used in a naive Bayes classifier (R e1071). TCRdb applied fastp at Q25 and MiXCR to the public reads, then kept only in-frame beta chains. CDR3 protein duplicates are merged, each entry listing the most common genes and DNA. For this entry, the V and J calls and clone size follow TCRdb and not the study's own pipeline. This sample comprises 250,000 to 400,000 distinct CDR3 sequences, roughly an eighth of them detected only once. The ten largest clones take up approximately 35% of the sample.

In the ophthalmopathy patients, disease was moderately to severely active, with a Clinical Activity Score of 3 or more, a NOSPECS grade of 4 or more, and a duration of less than 3 months. Patients with uncontrolled infections, other autoimmune diseases, pregnancy or lactation were excluded. Diagnoses were established on the basis of clinical symptoms, serum thyroxine and TRAb, thyroid ultrasound, and orbital computed tomography. PBMCs were separated from roughly 10 ml of fresh peripheral blood using Ficoll-Paque density gradient centrifugation. Total RNA was extracted using Trizol reagent, and RNA quality was assessed on an Agilent 2100 Bioanalyzer.

The V and J genes are TRBV20-1 and TRBJ2-1, and TRBD2 may be the D gene, going by 6 matching bases. The sequence was collected from a middle-aged woman with Graves' ophthalmopathy. Sequenced sample: blood. Here the CDR3 is given as CSAFTSSKGNEQFF. The DNA sequence reads TGCAGTGCTTTTACTAGCTCCAAGGGGAATGAGCAGTTCTTC.